This T cell receptor beta chain is drawn from a study of cytomegalovirus exposure and HLA in healthy donors. Germline V lookup: CDR1 SGHTA, CDR2 FQGNSA. This CDR3 is built from 13 residues. The trim removed 5 bases at V and 2 bases at J, leaving 2 bases unmatched. With 60 Vbeta and 13 Jbeta primers, the PCR was carried out. The method was immunoSEQ multiplex PCR; TCRdb's version includes in-frame clones alone and lacks a portion of them. The sample includes 50,000 to 70,000 clones, 70% to 85% of them seen just once. Healthy bone marrow donors made up the donors. The origin of this receptor is a girl aged 10 to 17 in good health and CMV-seropositive. Sequenced: PBMCs. The V call is TRBV7-2, the J call TRBJ1-2; 7 positions match TRBD1. DNA of the CDR3: TGTGCCAGCAGCACGACAGGGAACTATGGCTACACCTTC. Protein: CASSTTGNYGYTF.